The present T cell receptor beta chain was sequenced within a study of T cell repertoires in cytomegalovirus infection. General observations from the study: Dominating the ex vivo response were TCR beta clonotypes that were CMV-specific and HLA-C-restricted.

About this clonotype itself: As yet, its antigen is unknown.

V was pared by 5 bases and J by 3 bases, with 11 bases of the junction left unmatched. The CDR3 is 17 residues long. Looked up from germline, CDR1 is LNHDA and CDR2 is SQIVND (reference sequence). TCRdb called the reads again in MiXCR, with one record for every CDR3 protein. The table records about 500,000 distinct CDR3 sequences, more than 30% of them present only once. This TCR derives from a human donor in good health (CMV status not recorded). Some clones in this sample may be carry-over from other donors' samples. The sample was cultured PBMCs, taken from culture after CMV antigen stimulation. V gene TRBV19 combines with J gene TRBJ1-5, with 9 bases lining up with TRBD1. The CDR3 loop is CASSPPTGGASNQPQHF. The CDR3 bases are TGTGCCAGTAGTCCGCCAACAGGGGGCGCATCCAATCAGCCCCAGCATTTT.